The entry below describes one TCR beta chain. What it binds is not known. CDR3 size: 14 residues. V lost 2 bases to trimming and J lost 4 bases; unmatched junction nucleotides: 3. The germline V gene has CDR1 KGHSH and CDR2 LQKENI. This entry belongs to a study of beta chain features in type 1 diabetes. Study-wide results and limits: Naive, central memory and regulatory TCRB repertoires appeared more similar among patients than healthy donors. Researchers report that Type 1 diabetes patients had moderately but significantly shorter TCRB CDR3s across all four CD4+ subsets.

The investigators reverse transcribed all of the isolated RNA, so they sequenced expressed TCRB transcripts. Approximately 3.5 million reads was the average for naive, central memory and regulatory T cell samples. Assay: immunoSEQ multiplex PCR; the TCRdb copy retains only in-frame clones and omits some. The table lists over 40,000 clones, 66% of them singletons. About 120 mL of blood, on average, came from one heparinised draw per donor. V usage is TRBV18 and J usage is TRBJ1-2, with 8 nucleotides matching TRBD1. Sequenced input: Tregs from blood. The sequence was collected from a woman in her late teens or twenties with type 1 diabetes. This CDR3 reads CASSPNTGGYGYTF. CDR3 nucleotide sequence: TGTGCCAGCTCACCAAACACAGGGGGCTATGGCTACACCTTC.